This TCR beta chain was profiled in a study of blood T cell repertoires in COVID-19. Turning to the study itself: COVID-19 samples collected from the United States, Italy and Spain covered acute and convalescent phases.

The CDR3 is made up of 14 amino acids. The ends were cut back, 4 bases at V and 5 bases at J, with 15 bases in the middle. CDR1 is LGHDT and CDR2 is YNNKEL in the germline V gene (reference sequence). TCRdb's table, derived via immunoSEQ multiplex PCR, lists solely in-frame clones and lacks some. The sample records 200,000 to 250,000 clones, 87% being singletons. Participants were aged about 18 to 90 years, lived in 20 to 25 US areas, and enrolled virtually. Each participant's cohort was designated according to participant-reported clinical history. In Cohort 3, a recovered donor had either two negative PCRs, clearance, or symptom resolution.

The sequence derives from a man aged 30 to 45 who had recovered from COVID-19. Specimen: PBMCs or T cells enriched from blood (not recorded which). The V and J genes are TRBV3-1 (or the pseudogene TRBV3-2) and TRBJ2-7, with D possibly TRBD2 on 5 matching bases. The CDR3 protein is CASSPEAGGDEQYF. CDR3 nucleotides: TGTGCCAGCAGCCCCGAGGCGGGTGGGGACGAGCAGTACTTC.